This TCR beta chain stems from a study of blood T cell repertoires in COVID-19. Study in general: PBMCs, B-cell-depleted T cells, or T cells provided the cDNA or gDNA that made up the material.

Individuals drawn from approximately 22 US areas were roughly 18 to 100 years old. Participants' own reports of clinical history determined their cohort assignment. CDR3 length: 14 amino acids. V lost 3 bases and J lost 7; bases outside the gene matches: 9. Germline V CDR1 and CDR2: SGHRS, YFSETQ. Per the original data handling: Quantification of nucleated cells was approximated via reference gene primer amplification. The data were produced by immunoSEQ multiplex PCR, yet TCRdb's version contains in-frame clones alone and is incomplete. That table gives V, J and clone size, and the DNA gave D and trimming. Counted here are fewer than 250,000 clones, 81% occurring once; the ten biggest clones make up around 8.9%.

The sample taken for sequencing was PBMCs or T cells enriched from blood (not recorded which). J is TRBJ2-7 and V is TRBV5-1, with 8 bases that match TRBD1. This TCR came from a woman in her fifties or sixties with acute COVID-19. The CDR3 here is CASSSGQASGEQYF. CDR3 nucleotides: TGCGCCAGCAGCTCGGGACAGGCCTCAGGGGAGCAGTACTTC.